Following are 24 T cell receptor beta chains from one sample sequenced in a study of blood T cell repertoires in COVID-19. Sequencing was performed with immunoSEQ multiplex PCR; in TCRdb, only in-frame clones are kept and a portion is missing. The sample holds fewer than 200,000 clones, 85% to 95% seen once. The sample taken for sequencing was peripheral blood. All receptors derive from a woman between 50 and 59 years old with acute or convalescent COVID-19.

The chain is built from TRBV19 and TRBJ1-3; D unclear. Looked up from germline, CDR1 is LNHDA and CDR2 is SQIVND (reference sequence). Trimming shortened V by 2 bases and J by 7 bases, and 9 bases separated the two germline ends. The CDR3 length is 13 residues. CDR3 residues: CASSINRGNTIYF. CDR3 nucleotide sequence: TGTGCCAGTAGTATAAATCGCGGTAACACCATATATTTT. Drawing the rest from reference TRBV19 and TRBJ1-3, the complete variable domain is DGGITQSPKYLFRKEGQNVTLSCEQNLNHDAMYWYRQDPGQGLRLIYYSQIVNDFQKGDIAEGYSVSREKKESFPLTVTSAQKNPTAFYLCASSINRGNTIYFGEGSWLTVV.

As DNA, the CDR3 is TGTGCCAGCAGCTTTCCCCTACGGGGGAACACTGAAGCTTTCTTT. Translated, it gives CASSFPLRGNTEAFF. The genes are TRBV7-9 and TRBJ1-1, with D hard to call. V was trimmed by 3 bases and J by 1 base, leaving 12 bases between them. This CDR3 has 15 residues. Germline CDR1 and CDR2: SEHNR and FQNEAQ (reference sequence).

The rearrangement joins TRBV10-2 to TRBJ2-5; TRBD1 agrees at 8 bases. CDR3 length equals 16 residues. With V trimmed by 6 bases and J by 3 bases, 12 bases remained unmatched. In germline, CDR1 is WSHSY, CDR2 SAAADI. For the CDR3, the DNA is TGCGCCAGCAGCCATCTTCACACGACAGGGGAAGAGACCCAGTACTTC. Its translation is CASSHLHTTGEETQYF.

The rearrangement uses TRBV28 and TRBJ2-5; possible D gene TRBD2, 6 bases. V lost 8 bases to trimming and J lost 3 bases, with 16 bases between them. Germline assignment: CDR1 MDHEN and CDR2 SYDVKM. CDR3 size: 14 residues. CDR3: CASASLWGEETQYF. CDR3 in DNA: TGTGCCAGCGCCTCCCTGTGGGGGGAAGAGACCCAGTACTTC.

This clone has a single count. The chain couples TRBV28 to TRBJ1-5; D may be TRBD1 (5 bases). Trimming cost V 8 bases and J 6 bases, with 23 bases left between them. Germline V CDR1 and CDR2: MDHEN, SYDVKM. The CDR3 runs to 16 residues. The CDR3 DNA reads TGTGCCAGCGTAAAGTGGGGGAGGGAGAACAGTCAGCCCCAGCATTTT. Its translation is CASVKWGRENSQPQHF.

The chain recombines TRBV5-1 with TRBJ1-4; D is uncertain. Germline-derived CDR1 and CDR2 are SGHRS and YFSETQ. There are 16 residues in the CDR3. Trimming pared 2 bases from V and 0 bases from J, leaving 11 bases between. CDR3 sequence reads: CASSFSSSATNEKLFF. In DNA form, the CDR3 reads TGCGCCAGCAGCTTTAGTAGCTCTGCAACTAATGAAAAACTGTTTTTT.

The rearrangement links TRBV19 to TRBJ1-1; 9 bases agree with TRBD1. CDR1 and CDR2 (germline): LNHDA, SQIVND (reference sequence). CDR3 length: 14 amino acids. Germline trimming cut 5 bases from V and 7 bases from J; bases unmatched to any gene: 8. This chain's CDR3 is CASSDRGVEGEAFF. The CDR3 bases are TGTGCCAGTAGTGACAGGGGGGTGGAAGGTGAAGCTTTCTTT.

The gene calls are TRBV30 and TRBJ2-1, with a possible D match to TRBD1 (5 bases). Germline CDR1 reads GTSNPN; CDR2 reads SVGIG (reference sequence). This CDR3 comprises 13 residues. Deletions cut 0 bases from V and 4 bases from J, with 7 bases between. Here the CDR3 DNA reads TGTGCCTGGAGTGTAGGGGATTACAATGAGCAGTTCTTC. Translation: CAWSVGDYNEQFF.

The chain links TRBV13 to TRBJ1-6; 8 bases line up with TRBD1. Trimming took 5 bases from V and 9 from J; bases not matched to a gene: 12. The V gene's germline CDR1 is PRHDT and CDR2 FYEKMQ (reference sequence). This CDR3 is built from 16 residues. The CDR3 DNA follows: TGTGCCAGCAGCCCCAGCGGACAGGGTATAGGTTCACCCCTCCACTTT. Translated, it gives CASSPSGQGIGSPLHF.

The rearrangement links TRBV10-1 to TRBJ1-1; no clear D gene. Germline-derived CDR1 and CDR2 are WNHNN and SYGVQD (reference sequence). This CDR3 has 13 residues. Trimming left V 5 bases short and J 7 bases short, with 14 bases between. As DNA, the CDR3 is TGCGCCAGCAGTCCCCGAGCGGGTGGTGAAGCTTTCTTT. Translation: CASSPRAGGEAFF.

The gene calls are TRBV30 and TRBJ1-2; weak D call: TRBD1 (5 bases). Germline lookup yields CDR1 GTSNPN and CDR2 SVGIG (reference sequence). The CDR3 is 12 amino acids. Trimming stripped 5 bases from V and 6 bases from J, with 13 bases between. CDR3 sequence: CAWYWGEDGYTF. CDR3 nucleotide sequence: TGTGCCTGGTATTGGGGGGAGGATGGCTACACCTTC.

With regard to this clone: One end of the junction fails to match germline, which may point to a read error. The chain carries TRBV6-5 and TRBJ1-1, with 9 bases fitting TRBD1. Germline V gene sequence: CDR1 MNHEY, CDR2 SVGAGI. The CDR3 has 12 residues. The CDR3 DNA sequence: TGTGCCAGCAGTTACTCGAGGGACAGGGAGACTTTT. This sequence encodes CASSYSRDRETF.

The chain carries TRBV28 and TRBJ1-6; 8 positions match TRBD1. The V segment lost 1 base and the J segment 10 bases; nucleotides outside the gene matches: 6. The germline CDR1 and CDR2 sequences are MDHEN and SYDVKM. The CDR3 is 15 residues long. Here the CDR3 reads CASSLLTGGDSPLHF. The CDR3 DNA reads as TGTGCCAGCAGTTTATTAACAGGGGGAGACTCACCCCTCCACTTT.

This chain links TRBV6-2 or TRBV6-3 with TRBJ2-1; TRBD1 aligns across 8 bases. The CDR3 runs to 15 residues. Trimming cost V 5 bases and J 2 bases; bases outside gene matches: 5. Per the germline V gene, CDR1 is MNHEY and CDR2 is SVGEGT. The CDR3 protein is CASSQQGGPYNEQFF. CDR3 bases: TGTGCCAGCAGTCAACAGGGGGGCCCCTACAATGAGCAGTTCTTC.

The V and J genes are TRBV6-5 and TRBJ1-2, with a possible D match to TRBD1 (6 bases). CDR3 length equals 13 residues. V was clipped by 6 bases and J by 3 bases, with 11 bases between them. The V gene's germline CDR1 is MNHEY and CDR2 SVGAGI. CDR3 nucleotide sequence: TGTGCCAGCAGGGTAGGGGGGGACTATGGCTACACCTTC. Protein product: CASRVGGDYGYTF.

This chain joins TRBV30 and TRBJ1-1, with a tentative D call TRBD1 (5 bases). The V gene's germline CDR1 is GTSNPN and CDR2 SVGIG (reference sequence). V lost 8 bases and J lost 0, with 13 bases in between. This CDR3 spans 13 amino acids. CDR3: CAAKQALNTEAFF. The CDR3 coding sequence is TGTGCCGCCAAACAGGCCCTGAACACTGAAGCTTTCTTT.

This clone was found a few times. Other DNA sequences in this specimen translate into the identical CDR3. The rearrangement joins TRBV18 to TRBJ1-1; possibly TRBD1 for D (5 bases). This CDR3 has 14 amino acids. Germline values: CDR1 KGHSH, CDR2 LQKENI. Trimming took off 3 bases at V and 1 base at J, with 9 bases between the two ends. The CDR3 sequence: CASSPAGRNTEAFF. The CDR3 DNA reads TGTGCCAGCTCACCCGCAGGGCGGAACACTGAAGCTTTCTTT.

For the CDR3, the DNA is TGTGCCAGCAGCCCAGGGCTAGCGGGGGGCCCAGATACGCAGTATTTT. Residues: CASSPGLAGGPDTQYF. The chain carries TRBV7-2 and TRBJ2-3; TRBD2 agrees at 11 bases. The length of the CDR3 is 16 residues. CDR1 and CDR2 from the germline V gene are SGHTA and FQGNSA. V trimming: 5 bases; J trimming: 4 bases; junction bases outside the gene matches: 8.

This chain joins TRBV10-3 and TRBJ1-2; no firm D call. The CDR3 runs 16 residues. The germline V gene encodes CDR1 ENHRY and CDR2 SYGVKD. Trimming cost V 0 bases and J 0 bases, with 11 bases left between them. The CDR3 DNA is TGTGCCATCAGTGAGTCGGCAGGCGTTTCTAACTATGGCTACACCTTC. Amino acid sequence: CAISESAGVSNYGYTF.

The rearrangement links TRBV14 to TRBJ1-1; no reliable D call. Trimming stripped 1 base from V and 4 bases from J, with 13 bases between. CDR1 SGHDN and CDR2 FVKESK come from the germline V gene. This CDR3 is 15 amino acids long. The CDR3 sequence: CASSQVDRETTEAFF. In DNA form, the CDR3 reads TGTGCCAGCAGCCAAGTTGATCGGGAGACCACTGAAGCTTTCTTT.

The CDR3 reads CASSDSSGTVEQYF. Here the CDR3 DNA reads TGTGCCAGCAGTGACTCGAGCGGGACGGTCGAGCAGTACTTC. The chain recombines TRBV2 with TRBJ2-7; TRBD2 aligns across 7 bases. V shed 3 bases and J 6 bases; nucleotides not matched to a gene: 8. Germline V gives CDR1 SNHLY, CDR2 FYNNEI. This CDR3 is 14 amino acids long. Together with reference TRBV2 and TRBJ2-7, the CDR3 gives the full variable domain: EPEVTQTPSHQVTQMGQEVILRCVPISNHLYFYWYRQILGQKVEFLVSFYNNEISEKSEIFDDQFSVERPDGSNFTLKIRSTKLEDSAMYFCASSDSSGTVEQYFGPGTRLTVT.

J is TRBJ1-1 and V is TRBV5-1; D is possibly TRBD1 (6 bases). Germline V gene sequence: CDR1 SGHRS, CDR2 YFSETQ. The CDR3 is made up of 14 amino acids. V was cut by 4 bases and J by 1 base, with 11 bases left in between. For the CDR3, the DNA is TGCGCCAGCAGCCCAAGAGGGGGGAACACTGAAGCTTTCTTT. It encodes CASSPRGGNTEAFF.

J is TRBJ1-2 and V is TRBV6-5; 7 positions match TRBD1. This CDR3 is built from 14 residues. J gave up 2 bases and V 5 bases, and 5 bases lay outside the gene matches. Per the germline V gene, CDR1 is MNHEY and CDR2 is SVGAGI. CDR3 sequence: CASSRNRGNYGYTF. Written as DNA, the CDR3 is TGTGCCAGCAGTAGAAACAGGGGAAACTATGGCTACACCTTC.

This chain connects TRBV18 to TRBJ1-5; 8 bases are shared with TRBD1. CDR1 is KGHSH and CDR2 is LQKENI in the germline V gene. The trim removed 6 bases at V and 6 bases at J, leaving 13 bases unmatched. The CDR3 runs to 16 residues. This CDR3 is CASSSGTGTATQPQHF. Written as DNA, the CDR3 is TGTGCCAGCTCCTCCGGGACAGGTACGGCTACTCAGCCCCAGCATTTT.